This paragraph reports one T cell receptor beta chain. Its specificity is unknown. Deep was the level used in running the assay. In the sorted-subset replicate PCRs, 200 ng DNA, around 32,000 T cell genomes, was used. The assay was immunoSEQ multiplex PCR, and TCRdb's table has in-frame clones only and misses some. The sample contains fewer than 2.5 million clones, approximately 93% of which appear only once. The data were obtained in a study of shared clonotypes between healthy human individuals. Regarding the study as a whole: For naive CD4 cells, approximately 4.8% of clonotypes were shared across a handful of donors. Compared with clonotypes that all four donors shared, non-shared clonotypes had lower generation probabilities.

Trimming cost V 2 bases and J 5 bases; bases outside gene matches: 2. The CDR3 is made up of 14 amino acids. The V gene's germline CDR1 is MNHEY and CDR2 SVGAGI. The rearrangement uses TRBV6-5 and TRBJ1-1; 10 positions match TRBD1. The material sequenced was naive CD4+ T cells from PBMCs. Subset in this sample: CD45RA+ positively selected. The receptor comes from a man between 18 and 29 years old in good health. Some clones in this sample may be carry-over from other donors' samples. The CDR3 loop reads CASSYRTGGTEAFF. CDR3 nucleotides: TGTGCCAGCAGTTACCGGACAGGGGGAACTGAAGCTTTCTTT.